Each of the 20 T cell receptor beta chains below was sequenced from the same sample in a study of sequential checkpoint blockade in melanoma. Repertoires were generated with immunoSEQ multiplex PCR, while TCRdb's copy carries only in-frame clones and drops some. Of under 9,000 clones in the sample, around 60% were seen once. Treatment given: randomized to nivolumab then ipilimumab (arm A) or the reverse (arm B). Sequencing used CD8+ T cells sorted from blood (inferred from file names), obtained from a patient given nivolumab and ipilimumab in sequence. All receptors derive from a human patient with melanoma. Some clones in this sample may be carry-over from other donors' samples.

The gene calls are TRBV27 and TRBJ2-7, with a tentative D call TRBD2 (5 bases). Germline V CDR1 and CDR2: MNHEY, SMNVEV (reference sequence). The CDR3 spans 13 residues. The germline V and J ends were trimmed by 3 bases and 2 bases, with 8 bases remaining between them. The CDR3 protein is CASSFTGTYEQYF. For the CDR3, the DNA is TGTGCCAGCAGTTTTACGGGGACCTACGAGCAGTACTTC.

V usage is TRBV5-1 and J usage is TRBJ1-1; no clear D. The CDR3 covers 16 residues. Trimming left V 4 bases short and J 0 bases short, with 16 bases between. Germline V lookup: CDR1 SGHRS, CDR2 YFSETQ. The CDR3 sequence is CASSPFRESLNTEAFF. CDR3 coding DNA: TGCGCCAGCAGCCCCTTTAGAGAAAGCCTGAACACTGAAGCTTTCTTT.

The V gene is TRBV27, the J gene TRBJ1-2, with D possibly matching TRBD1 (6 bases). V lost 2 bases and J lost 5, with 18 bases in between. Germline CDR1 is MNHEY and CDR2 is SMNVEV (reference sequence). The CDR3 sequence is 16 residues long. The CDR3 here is CASSLRPGGRKYGYTF. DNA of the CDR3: TGTGCCAGCAGTTTACGCCCGGGGGGGCGGAAGTATGGCTACACCTTC.

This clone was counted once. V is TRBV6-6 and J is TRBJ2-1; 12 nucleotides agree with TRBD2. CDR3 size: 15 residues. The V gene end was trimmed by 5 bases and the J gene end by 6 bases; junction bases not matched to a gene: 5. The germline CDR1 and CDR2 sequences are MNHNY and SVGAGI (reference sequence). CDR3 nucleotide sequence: TGTGCCAGCAGTGCCGGGACTAGCGGGTTCAATGAGCAGTTCTTC. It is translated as CASSAGTSGFNEQFF.

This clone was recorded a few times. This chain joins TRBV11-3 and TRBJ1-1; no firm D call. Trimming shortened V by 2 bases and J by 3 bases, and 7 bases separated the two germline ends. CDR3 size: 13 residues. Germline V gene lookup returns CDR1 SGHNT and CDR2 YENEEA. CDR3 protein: CASSLRGYTEAFF. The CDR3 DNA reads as TGTGCCAGCAGCTTACGGGGATACACTGAAGCTTTCTTT.

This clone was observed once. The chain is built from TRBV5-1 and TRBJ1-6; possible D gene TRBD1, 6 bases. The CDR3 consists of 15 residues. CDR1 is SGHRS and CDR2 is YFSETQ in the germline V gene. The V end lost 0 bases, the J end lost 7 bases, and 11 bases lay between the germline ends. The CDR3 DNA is TGCGCCAGCAGCTTGGTCGCAGGGGAAAATTCACCCCTCCACTTT. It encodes CASSLVAGENSPLHF.

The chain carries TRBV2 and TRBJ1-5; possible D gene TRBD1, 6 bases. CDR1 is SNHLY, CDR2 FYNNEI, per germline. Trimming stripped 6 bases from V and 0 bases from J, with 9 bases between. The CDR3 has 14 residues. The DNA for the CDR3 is TGTGCCAGCAGCCGGGACAATAGCAATCAGCCCCAGCATTTT. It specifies CASSRDNSNQPQHF.

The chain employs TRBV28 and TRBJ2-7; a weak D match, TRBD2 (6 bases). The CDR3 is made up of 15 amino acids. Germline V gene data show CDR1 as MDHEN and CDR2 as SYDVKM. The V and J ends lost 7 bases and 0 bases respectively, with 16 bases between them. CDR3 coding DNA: TGTGCCAGCAAGGGTCTGGGGGGTAACTCCTACGAGCAGTACTTC. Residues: CASKGLGGNSYEQYF.

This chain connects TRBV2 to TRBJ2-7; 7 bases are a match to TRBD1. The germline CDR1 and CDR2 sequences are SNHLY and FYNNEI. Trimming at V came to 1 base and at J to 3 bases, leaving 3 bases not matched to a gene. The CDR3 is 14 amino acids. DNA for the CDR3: TGTGCCAGCAGTGAAGGGACAGGACTCTACGAGCAGTACTTC. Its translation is CASSEGTGLYEQYF.

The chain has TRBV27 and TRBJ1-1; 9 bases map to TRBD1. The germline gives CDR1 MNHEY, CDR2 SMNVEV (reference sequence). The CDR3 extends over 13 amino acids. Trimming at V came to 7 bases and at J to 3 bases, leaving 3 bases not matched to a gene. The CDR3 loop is CASTGQGDTEAFF. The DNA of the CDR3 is TGTGCCAGCACGGGACAGGGAGACACTGAAGCTTTCTTT.

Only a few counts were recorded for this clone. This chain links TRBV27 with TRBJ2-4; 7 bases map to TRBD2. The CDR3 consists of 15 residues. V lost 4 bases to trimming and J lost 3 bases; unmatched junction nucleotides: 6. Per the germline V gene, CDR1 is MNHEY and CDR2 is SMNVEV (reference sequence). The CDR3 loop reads CASSSSRGDKNIQYF. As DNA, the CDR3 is TGTGCCAGCAGTTCCTCCCGGGGGGACAAAAACATTCAGTACTTC.

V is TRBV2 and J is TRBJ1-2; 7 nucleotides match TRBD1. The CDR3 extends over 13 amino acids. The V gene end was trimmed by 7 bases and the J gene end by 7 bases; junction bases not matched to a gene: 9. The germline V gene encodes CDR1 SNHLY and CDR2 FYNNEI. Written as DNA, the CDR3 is TGTGCCAGCATCACCCAGACAGGGCCTGGCTACACCTTC. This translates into CASITQTGPGYTF.

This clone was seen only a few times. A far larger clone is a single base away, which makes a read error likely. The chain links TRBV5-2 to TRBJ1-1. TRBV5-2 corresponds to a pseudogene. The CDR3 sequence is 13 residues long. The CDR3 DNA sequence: TGTGCCAGCAGCCCTAATAGGAACACTGAAGCTTTCTTT. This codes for CASSPNRNTEAFF.

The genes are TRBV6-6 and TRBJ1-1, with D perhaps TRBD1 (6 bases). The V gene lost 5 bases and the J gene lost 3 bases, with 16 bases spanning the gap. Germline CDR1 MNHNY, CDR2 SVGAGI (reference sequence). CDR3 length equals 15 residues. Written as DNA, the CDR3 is TGTGCCAGCAGTCTGGGACACCTGGGTGACACTGAAGCTTTCTTT. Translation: CASSLGHLGDTEAFF.

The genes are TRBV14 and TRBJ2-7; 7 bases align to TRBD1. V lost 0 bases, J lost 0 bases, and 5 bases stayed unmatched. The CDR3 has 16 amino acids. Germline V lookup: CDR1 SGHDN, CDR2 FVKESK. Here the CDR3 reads CASSQDFRDSSYEQYF. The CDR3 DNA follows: TGTGCCAGCAGCCAAGATTTTCGGGACAGCTCCTACGAGCAGTACTTC.

Here the CDR3 reads CASSHDRGYNEQFF. The CDR3 DNA reads TGCGCCAGCAGCCACGACAGGGGCTACAATGAGCAGTTCTTC. The rearrangement joins TRBV5-1 to TRBJ2-1; 8 bases match TRBD1. There are 14 residues in the CDR3. Per germline, CDR1 SGHRS and CDR2 YFSETQ. Trimming cost V 4 bases and J 3 bases; bases outside gene matches: 3.

The CDR3 DNA reads as TGTGCCAGCAGCTTACGGCCTTGGCGGGATAACTACGAGCAGTACTTC. Translation gives CASSLRPWRDNYEQYF. The V and J genes are TRBV11-3 and TRBJ2-7; D is possibly TRBD2 (6 bases). The CDR3 runs 16 residues. V shed 2 bases and J shed 3 bases, with 17 bases lying between them. Germline loops: CDR1 SGHNT, CDR2 YENEEA.

CDR3 in amino acids: CASSPRSGQGLNNEQFF. CDR3 coding DNA: TGTGCCAGCAGCCCCCGGTCCGGACAGGGGTTAAACAATGAGCAGTTCTTC. This chain connects TRBV9 to TRBJ2-1; 9 bases match TRBD1. Trimming cost V 4 bases and J 5 bases; bases outside gene matches: 13. The germline V gene encodes CDR1 SGDLS and CDR2 YYNGEE. CDR3 length equals 17 residues. Looking up the rest from reference TRBV9 and TRBJ2-1 gives the full variable domain: DSGVTQTPKHLITATGQRVTLRCSPRSGDLSVYWYQQSLDQGLQFLIQYYNGEERAKGNILERFSAQQFPDLHSELNLSSLELGDSALYFCASSPRSGQGLNNEQFFGPGTRLTVL.

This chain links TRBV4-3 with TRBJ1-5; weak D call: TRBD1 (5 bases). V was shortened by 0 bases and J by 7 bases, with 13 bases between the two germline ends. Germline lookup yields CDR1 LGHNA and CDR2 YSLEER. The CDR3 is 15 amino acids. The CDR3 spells CASSQDYGGRQPQHF. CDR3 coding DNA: TGCGCCAGCAGCCAAGATTATGGGGGGAGGCAGCCCCAGCATTTT.

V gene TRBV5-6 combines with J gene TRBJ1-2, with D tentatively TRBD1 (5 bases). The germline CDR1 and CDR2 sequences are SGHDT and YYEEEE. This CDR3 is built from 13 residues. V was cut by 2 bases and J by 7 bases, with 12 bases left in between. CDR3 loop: CASSFRDLSGYTF. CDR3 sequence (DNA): TGTGCCAGCAGCTTCCGGGACTTAAGTGGCTACACCTTC.